The rows below give T cell receptor beta chains drawn from one sample of a study of cytomegalovirus exposure and HLA in healthy donors. Profiled with immunoSEQ multiplex PCR; TCRdb holds only in-frame clones, not every one. The table includes 90,000 to 150,000 clones, about 78% detected once. Sequenced: PBMCs. The receptors were sampled from a woman aged 40 to 49 in good health and CMV-seropositive. Both conserved end residues are part of each CDR3. Fields, in order: V gene, D gene, J gene, clone size, CDR3 protein, CDR3 DNA. The D gene is left open where the match is weak. The size field is filled for only some rows; it gives once, few, many or a size class.

TRBV5-1	TRBD2	TRBJ2-5	once	CASSFSSGGPKETQYF	TGCGCCAGCAGCTTTTCTAGCGGGGGGCCAAAAGAGACCCAGTACTTC
TRBV14	NA	TRBJ2-7	NA	CASSRRVDWDISYEQYF	TGTGCCAGCAGCCGAAGGGTGGACTGGGACATCTCCTACGAGCAGTACTTC
TRBV11-3	TRBD2	TRBJ2-7	NA	CASSSSGGEQYF	TGTGCCAGCAGCTCCTCGGGGGGCGAGCAGTACTTC
TRBV15	TRBD1	TRBJ2-5	NA	CATSRSGQGAETQYF	TGTGCCACCAGCAGATCGGGACAGGGGGCTGAGACCCAGTACTTC
TRBV4-1	NA	TRBJ2-3	NA	CASSLMAGRLTDTQYF	TGCGCCAGCAGCCTAATGGCGGGACGCCTCACAGATACGCAGTATTTT
TRBV4-3	NA	TRBJ2-3	NA	CASSQEPQRGSADTQYF	TGCGCCAGCAGCCAAGAACCTCAACGGGGGTCGGCAGATACGCAGTATTTT
TRBV5-8	TRBD1	TRBJ1-1	NA	CASSLGQGWTEAFF	TGTGCCAGCAGCTTGGGACAGGGGTGGACTGAAGCTTTCTTT
TRBV9	NA	TRBJ2-5	NA	CASSVVASGTKTQYF	TGTGCCAGCAGCGTAGTGGCCAGCGGGACAAAGACCCAGTACTTC
TRBV27	NA	TRBJ2-7	once	CASSFGRVNYEQYF	TGTGCCAGCAGTTTTGGCAGGGTAAACTACGAGCAGTACTTC
TRBV5-1	NA	TRBJ2-5	NA	CASSLRGETQYF	TGCGCCAGCAGCTTGAGGGGCGAGACCCAGTACTTC
TRBV9	NA	TRBJ2-7	NA	CASSADSGTYEQYF	TGTGCCAGCAGCGCCGACTCGGGGACCTACGAGCAGTACTTC
TRBV10-3	NA	TRBJ1-1	NA	CAAQGNTEAFF	TGTGCCGCACAGGGGAACACTGAAGCTTTCTTT
TRBV9	NA	TRBJ2-6	NA	CASSVFSYSGANVLTF	TGTGCCAGCAGCGTATTCTCCTACTCTGGGGCCAACGTCCTGACTTTC
TRBV4-3	TRBD2	TRBJ2-5	few	CASSQDWRGGLQETQYF	TGCGCCAGCAGCCAAGATTGGCGGGGGGGCCTCCAAGAGACCCAGTACTTC
TRBV7-2	TRBD1	TRBJ1-2	NA	CASSPNRGQVYGYTF	TGTGCCAGCAGCCCAAACAGGGGGCAGGTCTATGGCTACACCTTC
TRBV6-5	TRBD1	TRBJ2-7	NA	CASSYSRTGVSEQYF	TGTGCCAGCAGTTACTCTAGGACAGGGGTGTCCGAGCAGTACTTC
TRBV7-2	NA	TRBJ1-1	NA	CASSIGVNTEAFF	TGTGCCAGCAGCATAGGAGTGAACACTGAAGCTTTCTTT
TRBV2	TRBD1	TRBJ1-1	NA	CASSEGPGGRNTEAFF	TGTGCCAGCAGTGAGGGTCCAGGGGGCCGGAACACTGAAGCTTTCTTT
TRBV4-2	TRBD1	TRBJ2-5	NA	CASSQGRVGQGSETQYF	TGTGCCAGCAGCCAAGGAAGGGTCGGACAGGGATCAGAGACCCAGTACTTC
TRBV10-3	NA	TRBJ2-3	NA	CAISPDGRGKYF	TGTGCCATCAGTCCCGACGGCAGGGGCAAGTATTTT
TRBV7-2	NA	TRBJ2-1	NA	CASSPLASYNEQFF	TGTGCCAGCAGCCCCCTAGCGTCCTACAATGAGCAGTTCTTC
TRBV25-1	TRBD1	TRBJ1-2	NA	CASSERQGGNGYTF	TGTGCCAGCAGTGAACGACAGGGAGGAAATGGCTACACCTTC